This T cell receptor (beta chain) was sequenced in a study of radiotherapy plus CTLA-4 blockade in lung cancer. On the study more broadly: Overall, 18% of patients showed an objective response, while over 25% attained disease control. Study-wide points: Blood saw expansion of tumor-derived TCR clones after radiotherapy plus ipilimumab. Interferon-beta, together with early blood T cell clone dynamics, reportedly best predicted response.

The germline gives CDR1 SQVTM, CDR2 ANQGSEA. This CDR3 is built from 11 residues. Deletions cut 3 bases from V and 9 bases from J, with 10 bases between. Of note for this clone: Its antigen is currently unknown.

The assay was immunoSEQ multiplex PCR, and TCRdb's table has in-frame clones only and misses some. The table lists 40,000 or so clones, roughly 65% of them singletons. The sample was peripheral blood, taken from a patient treated with radiotherapy plus ipilimumab. This receptor was taken from a human donor with non-small cell lung cancer who had a partial response to radiotherapy plus ipilimumab. The genes are TRBV29-1 and TRBJ2-3, with a tentative D call TRBD2 (7 bases). The CDR3 coding sequence is TGCAGCGTTGAGGGGGGGGCCACGCAGTATTTT. It codes for CSVEGGATQYF.